The T cell receptor (beta chain) described here comes from a study of blood T cells in healthy people across ages. Study-wide findings and caveats: Comparison with aged donors showed that long-lived donors had more naive CD4+ cells and higher diversity. Significant beta diversity loss was already apparent by age around 36, declining roughly linearly.

Trimming left V 5 bases short and J 4 bases short, with 18 bases between. The CDR3 is 16 residues long. Per germline, CDR1 MNHEY and CDR2 SVGAGI. Then a second PCR, running roughly 6 to 11 cycles, was carried out with a sample-barcoded 5' primer and a J-beta primer mix. TCRdb re-analysed the 5' RACE reads in MiXCR, keeping a single row per CDR3 protein. The repertoire holds 1,300,000 or so distinct CDR3 sequences, with roughly 64% as singletons. About this clonotype: Its target is unknown.

The J gene is TRBJ2-1, the V gene TRBV6-5; unclear D gene. Source material: blood. The sequence derives from a man younger than 35 in good health. The CDR3 DNA is TGTGCCAGCAGTCCTAACCTTAGCCCCCCTTACAATGAGCAGTTCTTC. It translates to CASSPNLSPPYNEQFF.